This T cell receptor beta chain was captured in a study of PD-L1 blockade in urothelial cancer. For the study at large: Blood was evaluated 3 weeks (second dose) and 6 weeks after therapy began.

Spiked synthetic TCR analogs estimated absolute template abundance per PCR. Repertoires were generated with immunoSEQ multiplex PCR, while TCRdb's copy carries only in-frame clones and drops some. There are around 50,000 clones in the sample; over 75% occur only once, and 1.9% lies in the top ten. Time point denoted: peripheral blood 6 weeks after treatment start. Locally advanced or metastatic urothelial carcinoma was present in patients. The CDR3 has 13 amino acids. Trimming shortened V by 4 bases and J by 4 bases, and 9 bases separated the two germline ends. The germline gives CDR1 SGHTA, CDR2 FQGNSA.

The TCR was taken from a man aged 50 to 60 with urothelial cancer. Sequenced material: PBMCs, taken around atezolizumab (anti-PD-L1) treatment. This chain connects TRBV7-2 to TRBJ2-3, with a weak D call TRBD2 (5 bases). This chain's CDR3 is CASSSGWPDTQYF. As DNA, the CDR3 is TGTGCCAGCAGCTCGGGATGGCCAGATACGCAGTATTTT.